The T cell receptor beta chain described here comes from a study of blood T cell repertoires in COVID-19 (dated by TCRdb to the early 2020s). Regarding the study in general: Collaborator samples came from the United States, Italy and Spain and covered acute and convalescent phases of COVID-19. Deeply sampled blood TCRbeta repertoires from subjects exposed to, actively infected with, or recovered from COVID-19 were included in the dataset. A freely available public database, intended as a resource for researchers studying the immune response to SARS-CoV-2, is where the repertoires were released. The prospective study material was composed of cDNA or gDNA derived from T cells, B-cell-depleted T cells, or PBMCs. Where HLA class I and class II types were available, the types were taken from metadata supplied by the sample provider, not from assay-based typing. Sample metadata almost always included a de-identified subject ID, COVID-19 status, age in years and sex. Samples came from the ongoing ImmuneRACE study (first 160 participants) plus 1,254 subjects from 6 global collaborators. General conclusions and limits of the study: The amount of clinical and demographic metadata varied by source and participant and was provided uncurated.

TCRbeta CDR3 regions were amplified from genomic DNA by means of the immunoSEQ Assay, a bias-controlled multiplex PCR. Processing in the source paper ran as follows. The number of nucleated cells in each sample was estimated from the amplification of reference gene primers within the assay. To quantify the absolute abundance of each unique TCRbeta CDR3 rearrangement, sequence reads were collapsed and filtered. For each sample, productive Simpson clonality was calculated as the square root of Simpson's diversity index across productive rearrangements. TCRdb retrieved this table from immuneACCESS and kept in-frame rearrangements only. Not all clones are present; in checked studies, unresolved V genes account for under half, and no reason is known for the remainder. V, J and clone size reflect that table, while D and trimming were determined from the DNA. In this sample the table shows approximately 270,000 clones, about 91% of which occur a single time. Roughly 2.9% of the sample is taken by the ten largest.

Reading from cysteine to phenylalanine, the CDR3 counts 15 amino acids. Only the CDR3 region is kept as DNA, spanning 45 bases read in frame from base 1. The junction carries 16 bases between V and J, which are trimmed by 2 bases and 8 bases respectively. The germline V gene specifies KGHSH as CDR1 and LQKENI as CDR2. Enrolling through a virtual design, the prospective study's participants ranged in age from roughly 18 to 100 years and lived across about two dozen United States geographic areas. Cohort assignment in the prospective study relied on participant-reported clinical history from a screening survey and a study questionnaire. Exposed participants were defined as having been in contact with someone with a PCR-confirmed or clinician-diagnosed COVID-19 case within 2 weeks of study entry. Mobile phlebotomists in the prospective study collected whole blood, serum and a nasopharyngeal or oropharyngeal swab from every participant. Participants in the prospective study had the option to provide additional blood draws and questionnaires over an approximately 2-month period. Blood samples from the prospective study were shipped frozen or at room temperature prior to DNA extraction.

With regard to this clone: Its specific antigen is unknown. Base qualities are missing; no much larger clone stands one base away.

Sequencing input: PBMCs or T cells enriched from blood (not recorded which). The sequence is built from TRBV18 and TRBJ2-1; a weak D assignment points to TRBD2 (6 bases agree). The receptor's source is a man between 35 and 55 years old who had been exposed to COVID-19. The DNA reads as follows: TGTGCCAGCTCACCAGACGGGACTCCCTATCATGAGCAGTTCTTC. Translated, this gives CASSPDGTPYHEQFF.